There are a few counts of the clone carrying this TCR beta chain. Its antigen is currently unknown. These data are taken from a study of T-cell memory formation after mild COVID-19. Whole-study results and caveats: Those CD4+ clones that contracted were mainly in CM and EM (CD8+ ones in EMRA).

This CDR3 comprises 13 residues. V dropped 5 bases and J dropped 3 bases, with 10 bases sitting between them. CDR1 SEHNR and CDR2 FQNEAQ come from the germline V gene (reference sequence). TCRdb processed the 5' RACE reads anew with MiXCR; each CDR3 protein has one entry. The sample lists fewer than 700,000 distinct CDR3 sequences, approximately 18% occurring once. Sequenced material: PBMCs or a T cell subset sorted from them (not recorded which). The receptor's source is an adult woman who had mild COVID-19 (a few samples of this study predate the infection). Cell type and time point are not known. The rearrangement joins TRBV7-9 to TRBJ2-5; unclear D gene. As DNA, the CDR3 is TGTGCCAGCAGCGCGGACGGCAAAGAGACCCAGTACTTC. This encodes CASSADGKETQYF.